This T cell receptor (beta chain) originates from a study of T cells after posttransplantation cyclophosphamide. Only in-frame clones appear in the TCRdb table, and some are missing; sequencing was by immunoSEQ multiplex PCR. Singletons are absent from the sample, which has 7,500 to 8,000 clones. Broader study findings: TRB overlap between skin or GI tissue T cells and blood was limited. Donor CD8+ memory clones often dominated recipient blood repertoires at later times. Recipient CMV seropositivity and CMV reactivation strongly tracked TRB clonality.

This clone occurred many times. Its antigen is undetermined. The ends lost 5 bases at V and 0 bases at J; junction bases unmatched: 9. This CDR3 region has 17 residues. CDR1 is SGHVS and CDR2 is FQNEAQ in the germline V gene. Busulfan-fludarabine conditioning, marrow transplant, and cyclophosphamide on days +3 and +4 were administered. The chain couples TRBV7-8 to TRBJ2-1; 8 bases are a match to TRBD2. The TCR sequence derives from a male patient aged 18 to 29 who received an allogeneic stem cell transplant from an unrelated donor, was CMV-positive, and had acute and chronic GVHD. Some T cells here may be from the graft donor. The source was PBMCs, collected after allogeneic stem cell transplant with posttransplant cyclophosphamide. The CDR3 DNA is TGTGCCAGCAGCCCCCCCGGAGGGACTAGCTCCTACAATGAGCAGTTCTTC. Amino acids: CASSPPGGTSSYNEQFF. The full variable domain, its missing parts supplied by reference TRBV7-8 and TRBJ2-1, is GAGVSQSPRYKVAKRGQDVALRCDPISGHVSLFWYQQALGQGPEFLTYFQNEAQLDKSGLPSDRFFAERPEGSVSTLKIQRTQQEDSAVYLCASSPPGGTSSYNEQFFGPGTRLTVL.